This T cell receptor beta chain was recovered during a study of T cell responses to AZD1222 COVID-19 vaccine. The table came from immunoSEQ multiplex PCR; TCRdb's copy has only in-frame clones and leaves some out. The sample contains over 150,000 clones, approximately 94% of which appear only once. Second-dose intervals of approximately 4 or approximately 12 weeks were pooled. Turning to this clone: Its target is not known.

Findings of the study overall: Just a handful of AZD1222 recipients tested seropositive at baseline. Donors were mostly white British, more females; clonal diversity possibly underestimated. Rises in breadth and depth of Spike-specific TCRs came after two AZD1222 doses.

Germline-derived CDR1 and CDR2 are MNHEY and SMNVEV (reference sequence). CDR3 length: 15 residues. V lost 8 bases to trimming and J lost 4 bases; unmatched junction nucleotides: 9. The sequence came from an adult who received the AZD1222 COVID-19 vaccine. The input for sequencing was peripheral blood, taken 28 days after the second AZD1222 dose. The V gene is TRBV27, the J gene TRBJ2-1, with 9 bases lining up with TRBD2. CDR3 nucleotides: TGTGCCAGCCTTCCGGCGCTAGCGGGGTACAATGAGCAGTTCTTC. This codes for CASLPALAGYNEQFF.